Listed below are T cell receptor beta chains from one sample, sequenced in a study of vaccination effects on CD4 cells after COVID-19. Clones were read by immunoSEQ multiplex PCR, and TCRdb kept only the in-frame ones, dropping some. The sample has tens of thousands of clones; around three quarters are singletons. These receptors' antigens are unknown. The source was CD4+ T cells from PBMCs cultured with HCoV-OC43 spike peptides, collected after COVID-19 vaccination. Every receptor here comes from a human donor who received a COVID-19 vaccine. CDR3s leave out the opening cysteine and the closing phenylalanine or tryptophan. The D gene is left open where the match is weak.

v_call: TRBV2
cdr3_length: 11
d_call: NA
j_call: TRBJ2-5
cdr3_aa: ASSEIRDETQY

v_call: TRBV5-5
cdr3_length: 12
d_call: NA
j_call: TRBJ2-3
cdr3_aa: ASSLTRGTDTQY

v_call: TRBV29-1
cdr3_length: 11
d_call: NA
j_call: TRBJ1-2
cdr3_aa: SVETTGGYGYT

v_call: TRBV5-5
cdr3_length: 13
d_call: NA
j_call: TRBJ2-2
cdr3_aa: ASSLAHRANGELF

v_call: TRBV18
cdr3_length: 12
d_call: TRBD1
j_call: TRBJ1-5
cdr3_aa: ASSRQGEGQPQH

v_call: TRBV23-1
cdr3_length: 11
d_call: NA
j_call: TRBJ2-5
cdr3_aa: ASSQGRTETQY

v_call: TRBV7-9
cdr3_length: 12
d_call: TRBD1
j_call: TRBJ1-1
cdr3_aa: ASSSDRGTAEAF

v_call: TRBV7-9
cdr3_length: 13
d_call: NA
j_call: TRBJ1-2
cdr3_aa: ASSRRETQNYGYT

v_call: TRBV3-1/TRBV3-2
cdr3_length: 12
d_call: NA
j_call: TRBJ2-2
cdr3_aa: ASSTSRGNGELF

v_call: TRBV2
cdr3_length: 12
d_call: TRBD1
j_call: TRBJ1-2
cdr3_aa: ASRGQGRVYGYT

v_call: TRBV6-2/TRBV6-3
cdr3_length: 12
d_call: NA
j_call: TRBJ1-1
cdr3_aa: ASSRSGENTEAF

v_call: TRBV12-5
cdr3_length: 12
d_call: NA
j_call: TRBJ2-5
cdr3_aa: ASGGDQTGETQY

v_call: TRBV6-2/TRBV6-3
cdr3_length: 14
d_call: NA
j_call: TRBJ1-5
cdr3_aa: ASSDTGWSDNQPQH

v_call: TRBV5-1
cdr3_length: 11
d_call: NA
j_call: TRBJ2-3
cdr3_aa: ASSLTSSDTQY

v_call: TRBV6-5
cdr3_length: 12
d_call: TRBD1
j_call: TRBJ2-1
cdr3_aa: ASSGTVSYNEQF

v_call: TRBV29-1
cdr3_length: 11
d_call: TRBD1
j_call: TRBJ1-2
cdr3_aa: SVDGTGGDGYT

v_call: TRBV7-3
cdr3_length: 13
d_call: TRBD2
j_call: TRBJ2-3
cdr3_aa: ASSPLAGGTDTQY

v_call: TRBV30
cdr3_length: 11
d_call: NA
j_call: TRBJ2-1
cdr3_aa: AWSITANNEQF

v_call: TRBV7-3
cdr3_length: 14
d_call: TRBD2
j_call: TRBJ2-1
cdr3_aa: ASSLTASGGRSEQF

v_call: TRBV19
cdr3_length: 11
d_call: NA
j_call: TRBJ1-5
cdr3_aa: ASSFGGQQPQH

v_call: TRBV9
cdr3_length: 10
d_call: NA
j_call: TRBJ1-2
cdr3_aa: ASGPQGYGYT

v_call: TRBV3-1/TRBV3-2
cdr3_length: 12
d_call: NA
j_call: TRBJ1-1
cdr3_aa: ASSRGQMNTEAF

v_call: TRBV5-1
cdr3_length: 8
d_call: NA
j_call: TRBJ2-5
cdr3_aa: ASGEQTQY

v_call: TRBV6-2/TRBV6-3
cdr3_length: 11
d_call: NA
j_call: TRBJ1-1
cdr3_aa: ASSWSSTRGAF

v_call: TRBV4-1
cdr3_length: 10
d_call: NA
j_call: TRBJ2-1
cdr3_aa: ASSQVFDEQF

v_call: TRBV6-2/TRBV6-3
cdr3_length: 17
d_call: TRBD2
j_call: TRBJ2-5
cdr3_aa: ASSYSTTSGGTTRETQY

v_call: TRBV6-6
cdr3_length: 13
d_call: TRBD1
j_call: TRBJ1-2
cdr3_aa: ASSQPGQGAYGYT

v_call: TRBV15
cdr3_length: 9
d_call: NA
j_call: TRBJ1-2
cdr3_aa: ATSSNYGYT

v_call: TRBV7-2
cdr3_length: 13
d_call: NA
j_call: TRBJ1-4
cdr3_aa: ASSSLGGGDEKLF

v_call: TRBV7-2
cdr3_length: 12
d_call: NA
j_call: TRBJ1-1
cdr3_aa: ASSKQGARTEAF

v_call: TRBV2
cdr3_length: 9
d_call: NA
j_call: TRBJ2-3
cdr3_aa: ASRPTDTQY

v_call: TRBV6-1
cdr3_length: 15
d_call: NA
j_call: TRBJ1-5
cdr3_aa: ASSGGRRGGSNQPQH

v_call: TRBV7-2
cdr3_length: 11
d_call: TRBD2
j_call: TRBJ2-5
cdr3_aa: ASRRLAGGTQY

v_call: TRBV2
cdr3_length: 12
d_call: NA
j_call: TRBJ1-5
cdr3_aa: ASAGIGRIQPQH

v_call: TRBV6-1
cdr3_length: 10
d_call: NA
j_call: TRBJ2-3
cdr3_aa: ASSEQRDTQY

v_call: TRBV6-4
cdr3_length: 12
d_call: NA
j_call: TRBJ1-2
cdr3_aa: ASSAAPSGYGYT

v_call: TRBV15
cdr3_length: 15
d_call: NA
j_call: TRBJ2-2
cdr3_aa: ATSRDLAGARTGELF